A single sample is the source of the 9 T cell receptor beta chains below, sequenced in a study of neurological immune-mediated disorders. TCRdb re-called the 5' RACE reads with MiXCR, one entry per CDR3 protein. The table shows around 69,000 distinct CDR3 sequences, with nearly 3.5% occurring only once. Sequenced: PBMCs. These receptors all stem from a man aged 35-49 years with multiple sclerosis.

This clonotype was counted at least ten times. The chain combines TRBV6-2 or TRBV6-3 with TRBJ2-3, with D hard to call. The ends were cut back, 8 bases at V and 6 bases at J, with 15 bases in the middle. Germline CDR1 reads MNHEY; CDR2 reads SVGEGT. The CDR3 is 13 residues long. The CDR3 loop is CASVAAVQDTQYF. CDR3 bases: TGTGCCAGCGTGGCGGCTGTCCAGGATACGCAGTATTTT.

Many counts were recorded for this clonotype. The rearrangement uses TRBV5-5 and TRBJ1-4, with TRBD1 matching over 7 bases. From germline, CDR1 is SGHKS and CDR2 YYEKEE (reference sequence). The CDR3 has 14 residues. V lost 8 bases and J lost 6; bases outside the gene matches: 10. The CDR3 DNA follows: TGTGCCAGTCAACGTAGGGACAGATATGAAAAACTGTTTTTT. This gives the protein CASQRRDRYEKLFF.

This clonotype appeared many times. V and J are TRBV12-3 or TRBV12-4 and TRBJ1-3, with a tentative D call TRBD1 (6 bases). Trimming removed 11 bases from V and 0 bases from J, with 11 bases in between. The CDR3 consists of 13 residues. The CDR3: CASGGNSGNTIYF. The CDR3 DNA reads as TGTGCCTCGGGGGGCAACTCTGGAAACACCATATATTTT.

The sample holds many counts of this clonotype. This rearrangement joins TRBV5-6 to TRBJ2-1, with TRBD2 as a possible D gene (7 bases). Trimming stripped 3 bases from V and 2 bases from J, with 12 bases between. In germline, CDR1 is SGHDT, CDR2 YYEEEE. This CDR3 contains 15 residues. The CDR3 region has the DNA TGTGCCAGCAGCTCCGGAGGGGGGGCCTACAATGAGCAGTTCTTC. Translation gives CASSSGGGAYNEQFF.

This clonotype was found many times. This rearrangement joins TRBV7-9 to TRBJ1-1, with D maybe TRBD1 (5 bases). There are 11 residues in the CDR3. The germline V gene has CDR1 SEHNR and CDR2 FQNEAQ (reference sequence). V was pared by 7 bases and J by 13 bases, with 16 bases between. As DNA, the CDR3 is TGTGCCAGCACTCTCGGGGCCCAGGATTTCTTT. Translation gives CASTLGAQDFF.

This clonotype occurred a few times. The chain combines TRBV7-9 with TRBJ2-1; possibly TRBD2 for D (6 bases). Germline V gene sequence: CDR1 SEHNR, CDR2 FQNEAQ (reference sequence). Trimming left V 1 base short and J 5 bases short, with 9 bases between. This CDR3 contains 14 residues. This chain's CDR3 is CASSLEGGHNEQFF. CDR3 in DNA: TGTGCCAGCAGCTTAGAGGGAGGCCACAATGAGCAGTTCTTC.

This clonotype came up many times. The chain uses TRBV6-5 and TRBJ2-5; 8 bases fit TRBD1. Germline V CDR1 and CDR2: MNHEY, SVGAGI. The CDR3 length is 15 residues. V dropped 2 bases and J dropped 5; count of bases not matched to a gene: 7. CDR3 bases: TGTGCCAGCAGTTACGCCACAGGGGGAGAGGAGACCCAGTACTTC. Protein sequence: CASSYATGGEETQYF.

This clonotype was detected ten times or more. The chain couples TRBV5-1 to TRBJ2-1; no definite D call. V dropped 3 bases and J dropped 6 bases, with 13 bases sitting between them. The CDR3 covers 14 residues. CDR1 is SGHRS and CDR2 is YFSETQ in the germline V gene. The CDR3 reads CASSWSNGGNEQFF. As DNA, the CDR3 is TGCGCCAGCAGCTGGTCCAACGGTGGCAATGAGCAGTTCTTC.

There are many counts of this clonotype. The chain employs TRBV12-3 or TRBV12-4 and TRBJ2-7, with unresolved D. V lost 4 bases to trimming and J lost 1 base, with 8 bases between them. The CDR3 totals 13 residues. CDR3 sequence: CASSSRVSYEQYF. The CDR3 nucleotides are TGTGCCAGCAGTTCTAGGGTATCCTACGAGCAGTACTTC.